This TCR beta chain was retrieved from a study of shared clonotypes between healthy human individuals. Assay used: immunoSEQ multiplex PCR; TCRdb lists only in-frame clones, some missing. Among 600,000 to 750,000 clones listed, 72% were seen once. The CDR3 consists of 16 residues. Per the germline V gene, CDR1 is LNHDA and CDR2 is SQIVND (reference sequence). With 4 bases clipped from V and 0 bases from J, the junction kept 6 bases outside the gene matches. The specimen was memory CD4+ T cells sorted from blood. As for subset: CD45RA-negative fraction. The receptor was derived from a woman aged 25 to 39 in good health. The chain joins TRBV19 to TRBJ2-1; 7 bases line up with TRBD2. Here the CDR3 DNA reads TGTGCCAGTAGTACCGGGACTACAACCTCCTACAATGAGCAGTTCTTC. Protein sequence: CASSTGTTTSYNEQFF.